The 11 T cell receptor beta chains listed next were all sequenced from one sample in a study of neurological immune-mediated disorders. TCRdb re-analysed the 5' RACE reads in MiXCR, keeping a single row per CDR3 protein. Here the sample spans tens of thousands of distinct CDR3 sequences, 20% to 25% being singletons. The time point: technical triplicate 3. Material for sequencing was PBMCs. The receptors were gathered from a man in his 60s with HTLV-1-associated myelopathy (HAM/TSP).

In this sample, this clonotype turned up many times. The J gene is TRBJ2-5, the V gene TRBV28; D is perhaps TRBD1 (6 bases). Germline V gene lookup returns CDR1 MDHEN and CDR2 SYDVKM. The V and J ends lost 3 bases and 13 bases respectively, with 15 bases between them. This CDR3 comprises 12 residues. The CDR3 coding sequence is TGTGCCAGCAGTTTCAAAGGACAGCTATGGTACTTC. This encodes CASSFKGQLWYF.

This sequence joins TRBV20-1 and TRBJ1-2; 9 bases align to TRBD1. CDR1 and CDR2 (germline): DFQATT, SNEGSKA (reference sequence). Trimming cost V 7 bases and J 7 bases; bases outside gene matches: 10. This CDR3 comprises 13 residues. CDR3: CSEGQGYVAGYTF. CDR3 in DNA: TGCAGTGAGGGACAGGGCTACGTAGCTGGCTACACCTTC.

This clonotype was seen repeatedly, ten times or more. The chain carries TRBV12-3 or TRBV12-4 and TRBJ2-5; possibly TRBD1 for D (6 bases). V lost 6 bases, J lost 1 base, and 9 bases lay in between. The CDR3 runs to 13 residues. CDR3 sequence (DNA): TGTGCCAGCAGCCTGGACAGCCAAGAGACCCAGTACTTC. As protein: CASSLDSQETQYF.

This clonotype was seen at least ten times. The chain recombines TRBV20-1 with TRBJ2-3; D might be TRBD1 (6 bases). The CDR3 extends over 16 amino acids. The germline V gene has CDR1 DFQATT and CDR2 SNEGSKA (reference sequence). V lost 0 bases, J lost 0 bases, and 13 bases lay in between. CDR3 nucleotide sequence: TGCAGTGCTAGAGAACCGACAGGAAGAAGCACAGATACGCAGTATTTT. This encodes CSAREPTGRSTDTQYF.

The J gene is TRBJ2-1, the V gene TRBV24-1; 7 nucleotides align to TRBD1. The CDR3 has 14 residues. The V and J ends lost 1 base and 6 bases, in that order; junction bases with no gene match: 2. Germline loops: CDR1 KGHDR, CDR2 SFDVKD. The CDR3, as DNA: TGTGCCACCAGTGATTTACAGGGGCGCAATGAGCAGTTCTTC. It translates to CATSDLQGRNEQFF.

This clonotype was seen a few times. The V gene is TRBV29-1, the J gene TRBJ2-5, with D perhaps TRBD1 (7 bases). Germline CDR1 and CDR2: SQVTM and ANQGSEA. This CDR3 contains 13 residues. The V gene lost 7 bases and the J gene lost 9 bases, with 21 bases spanning the gap. The CDR3: CSARDSARGAQYF. The CDR3 nucleotides are TGCAGCGCCCGGGACAGCGCTAGGGGGGCCCAGTACTTC.

The genes are TRBV7-2 and TRBJ2-7; 10 bases fit TRBD2. Germline V gives CDR1 SGHTA, CDR2 FQGNSA. The junction had 4 bases not matched to a gene; V was cut back by 5 bases and J by 3 bases. CDR3 length: 14 residues. This CDR3 reads CASSPSSGSYEQYF. The CDR3, as DNA: TGTGCCAGCAGCCCCTCTAGCGGGAGCTACGAGCAGTACTTC.

In its sample, this clonotype was seen many times. The chain has TRBV5-1 and TRBJ2-6; unclear D gene. The CDR3 covers 15 residues. Germline CDR1 is SGHRS and CDR2 is YFSETQ. Trimming took 4 bases from V and 1 from J, leaving 9 bases between them. CDR3 sequence: CASSPVPSGANVLTF. Here the CDR3 DNA reads TGCGCCAGCAGCCCAGTTCCTTCTGGGGCCAACGTCCTGACTTTC.

This rearrangement joins TRBV11-2 to TRBJ1-1; D uncertain. This CDR3 spans 13 amino acids. The germline gives CDR1 SGHAT, CDR2 FQNNGV. Trimming left V 4 bases short and J 2 bases short, with 8 bases between. The CDR3 here is CASSSDINTEAFF. The CDR3 DNA follows: TGTGCCAGCAGCTCCGACATCAACACTGAAGCTTTCTTT. The complete variable domain, with remaining parts taken from reference TRBV11-2 and TRBJ1-1, reads EAGVAQSPRYKIIEKRQSVAFWCNPISGHATLYWYQQILGQGPKLLIQFQNNGVVDDSQLPKDRFSAERLKGVDSTLKIQPAKLEDSAVYLCASSSDINTEAFFGQGTRLTVV.

This clonotype was seen ten or more times. The chain carries TRBV27 and TRBJ2-2; maybe TRBD1 (5 bases). Trimming removed 5 bases from V and 2 bases from J, with 21 bases in between. The CDR3 spans 18 residues. Germline loops: CDR1 MNHEY, CDR2 SMNVEV (reference sequence). For the CDR3, the DNA is TGTGCCAGCAGTCAACTCTCAACACAGACAGCTAACACCGGGGAGCTGTTTTTT. Translating it yields CASSQLSTQTANTGELFF.

This clonotype showed up many times. The J gene is TRBJ2-1, the V gene TRBV3-1; 11 bases agree with TRBD2. Trimming took 0 bases from V and 9 from J; bases not matched to a gene: 7. There are 16 residues in the CDR3. Germline values: CDR1 LGHDT, CDR2 YNNKEL (reference sequence). The CDR3 reads CASSQDSGLAGGEQFF. CDR3 DNA sequence: TGTGCCAGCAGCCAAGATTCCGGACTAGCGGGCGGTGAGCAGTTCTTC.